This entry features one TCR beta chain sequence. Its antigen is still unknown. ViraFEST used viral peptide pools to expand antigen-specific CD4+ T cells before sequencing. Following an approximately ten-day culture, CD4+ T cells were purified. The vaccine recipients had no prior SARS-CoV-2 infection, with negative nucleocapsid antibodies. After around 2 million PBMC were placed in each well, they were cultured with around 10 IU/ml IL-2 and approximately 10 ug/ml peptides. Germline V CDR1 and CDR2: MNHEY, SVGAGI. Trimming at V came to 4 bases and at J to 3 bases, leaving 6 bases not matched to a gene. The CDR3 runs 14 residues. Profiled with immunoSEQ multiplex PCR; TCRdb holds only in-frame clones, not every one. The table lists approximately 40,000 clones, about two thirds of them singletons, with about 23% in the top ten. These data belong to a study of vaccination effects on CD4 cells after COVID-19. Whole-study context: Two doses of either BNT162b2 or mRNA-1273 were given to each participant. Regarding the study as a whole: By a late point after vaccination, infection- and vaccine-induced clones had shrunk markedly through clonal contraction.

This TCR was sampled from a human donor who received a COVID-19 vaccine. V gene TRBV6-5 combines with J gene TRBJ2-7, with TRBD2 matching over 7 bases. The sequences come from CD4+ T cells from PBMCs cultured with SARS-CoV-2 spike peptides, collected before COVID-19 vaccination. Written as DNA, the CDR3 is TGTGCCAGCAGTTTGGGCGGGGGAAGCTACGAGCAGTACTTC. Protein sequence: CASSLGGGSYEQYF.